Below are 24 T cell receptor beta chains sequenced from a single sample in a study of CD8 T cells in Susac syndrome. Reverse transcription of roughly 0.5 to 1 ug RNA was performed with random hexamers. TCRdb reanalysed the immunoSEQ multiplex PCR reads using MiXCR and keeps one entry per CDR3 protein. The repertoire includes roughly 150,000 distinct CDR3 sequences, approximately 94% of them detected once, and about 0.1% sits in the top ten. The specimen was CD4+ T cells from PBMCs. Every receptor here comes from a human donor with multiple sclerosis.

The chain links TRBV20-1 to TRBJ1-4; D unclear. Trimming removed 5 bases at V and 8 bases at J, with 15 bases between. Germline V lookup: CDR1 DFQATT, CDR2 SNEGSKA (reference sequence). This CDR3 spans 13 amino acids. The CDR3 protein is CSASDGEREKLFF. DNA for the CDR3: TGCAGTGCTTCCGACGGGGAGCGGGAAAAACTGTTTTTT.

V is TRBV28 and J is TRBJ1-3; TRBD1 is a possible D gene (6 bases). V dropped 6 bases and J dropped 3 bases, with 15 bases sitting between them. This CDR3 is 15 amino acids long. CDR1 is MDHEN, CDR2 SYDVKM, per germline. The CDR3: CASSPGGAGGNTIYF. In DNA form, the CDR3 reads TGTGCCAGCAGCCCCGGGGGCGCTGGTGGAAACACCATATATTTT.

V gene TRBV6-5 combines with J gene TRBJ1-2; no firm D call. V gave up 5 bases and J gave up 3 bases, with 10 bases separating them. Looked up from germline, CDR1 is MNHEY and CDR2 is SVGAGI. There are 13 residues in the CDR3. CDR3 loop: CASSTDGYYGYTF. CDR3 in DNA: TGTGCCAGCAGTACAGACGGGTACTATGGCTACACCTTC.

This sequence joins TRBV6-6 and TRBJ2-2; TRBD1 agrees at 9 bases. The junction had 7 bases not matched to a gene; V was cut back by 7 bases and J by 7 bases. The CDR3 totals 14 residues. Germline values: CDR1 MNHNY, CDR2 SVGAGI (reference sequence). CDR3 DNA sequence: TGTGCCAGCACACGACAGGGGGAAGGCGGGGAGCTGTTTTTT. Translating it yields CASTRQGEGGELFF.

This clonotype was observed once. V and J are TRBV7-2 and TRBJ1-5; D uncertain. The CDR3 loop spans 15 amino acids. Trimming took off 2 bases at V and 1 base at J, with 9 bases between the two ends. Germline V gene sequence: CDR1 SGHTA, CDR2 FQGNSA. The CDR3 coding sequence is TGTGCCAGCAGCTTAACGGACGGGAGCAATCAGCCCCAGCATTTT. Protein product: CASSLTDGSNQPQHF.

J is TRBJ1-2 and V is TRBV30; the D is unclear. V was clipped by 3 bases and J by 5 bases, with 7 bases between them. This CDR3 region has 11 residues. The germline V gene encodes CDR1 GTSNPN and CDR2 SVGIG (reference sequence). The CDR3 loop reads CAWSRDYGYTF. The CDR3 coding sequence is TGTGCCTGGAGCCGGGATTATGGCTACACCTTC.

V gene TRBV5-1 combines with J gene TRBJ2-1; 7 bases line up with TRBD1. The CDR3 has 14 residues. The V gene end was trimmed by 4 bases and the J gene end by 9 bases; junction bases not matched to a gene: 10. Germline V gene sequence: CDR1 SGHRS, CDR2 YFSETQ. The CDR3 nucleotides read TGCGCCAGCAGCGTACGGGACAGAGGGACTGAGCAGTTCTTC. Residues: CASSVRDRGTEQFF.

J is TRBJ2-4 and V is TRBV6-2 or TRBV6-3, with TRBD1 as a possible D gene (5 bases). The CDR3 length is 15 residues. Trimming took 7 bases from V and 0 from J, leaving 13 bases between them. Germline V gene lookup returns CDR1 MNHEY and CDR2 SVGEGT. CDR3 in DNA: TGTGCCAGCAATCAGGGTACTCTAGCCAAAAACATTCAGTACTTC. Translating it yields CASNQGTLAKNIQYF.

This sequence joins TRBV27 and TRBJ1-1; no clear D. V was clipped by 5 bases and J by 3 bases, with 10 bases between them. CDR1 and CDR2 from the germline V gene are MNHEY and SMNVEV (reference sequence). The CDR3 sequence is 13 residues long. The CDR3 protein is CASSPRRHTEAFF. The CDR3 DNA reads TGTGCCAGCAGTCCCAGACGGCACACTGAAGCTTTCTTT.

The chain uses TRBV5-6 and TRBJ1-3, with TRBD1 matching over 7 bases. Germline V lookup: CDR1 SGHDT, CDR2 YYEEEE. V shed 1 base, J shed 0 bases, and the junction held 10 bases outside the gene matches. The CDR3 length is 18 residues. CDR3 DNA: TGTGCCAGCAGCTTGTACTCCAGGGGGGAGGACTCTGGAAACACCATATATTTT. This translates into CASSLYSRGEDSGNTIYF. The whole variable domain, remainder taken from reference TRBV5-6 and TRBJ1-3, is DAGVTQSPTHLIKTRGQQVTLRCSPKSGHDTVSWYQQALGQGPQFIFQYYEEEERQRGNFPDRFSGHQFPNYSSELNVNALLLGDSALYLCASSLYSRGEDSGNTIYFGEGSWLTVV.

The chain links TRBV20-1 to TRBJ1-1; tentatively, D is TRBD1 (6 bases). The germline V gene has CDR1 DFQATT and CDR2 SNEGSKA (reference sequence). V lost 6 bases and J lost 0, with 14 bases in between. This CDR3 contains 14 residues. This CDR3 reads CSAIKGQMNTEAFF. CDR3 in DNA: TGCAGTGCAATCAAAGGACAGATGAACACTGAAGCTTTCTTT.

The rearrangement joins TRBV3-1 to TRBJ1-1; D may be TRBD1 (6 bases). This CDR3 is built from 16 residues. Germline CDR1 is LGHDT and CDR2 is YNNKEL (reference sequence). Trimming stripped 4 bases from V and 3 bases from J, with 18 bases between. The CDR3 DNA reads TGTGCCAGCAGCCCCCGTGGGAGGGGGAGGGACACTGAAGCTTTCTTT. Amino acids: CASSPRGRGRDTEAFF.

V is TRBV5-1 and J is TRBJ1-2; 9 bases fit TRBD1. Germline V gene lookup returns CDR1 SGHRS and CDR2 YFSETQ. This CDR3 has 15 amino acids. The ends lost 1 base at V and 4 bases at J; junction bases unmatched: 5. Here the CDR3 DNA reads TGCGCCAGCAGCTTGCAGACAGGGGGGAGCTATGGCTACACCTTC. Translating gives CASSLQTGGSYGYTF.

This rearrangement joins TRBV20-1 to TRBJ2-7, with D tentatively TRBD2 (5 bases). Trimming left V 0 bases short and J 2 bases short, with 11 bases between. Germline values: CDR1 DFQATT, CDR2 SNEGSKA (reference sequence). The CDR3 covers 14 residues. This chain's CDR3 is CSARDEGAPYEQYF. The CDR3, as DNA: TGCAGTGCTAGAGACGAGGGAGCGCCCTACGAGCAGTACTTC.

This clonotype was counted once. The rearrangement links TRBV6-2 or TRBV6-3 to TRBJ2-2; 15 bases match TRBD2. The CDR3 runs 17 residues. The germline gives CDR1 MNHEY, CDR2 SVGEGT. The V gene end was trimmed by 6 bases and the J gene end by 4 bases; junction bases not matched to a gene: 6. The chain's CDR3 is CASRHRTSGRATGELFF. As DNA, the CDR3 is TGTGCCAGCAGACACCGGACTAGCGGGAGGGCCACCGGGGAGCTGTTTTTT.

This chain uses TRBV3-1 with TRBJ1-5; D call uncertain. With 1 base removed from V and 0 bases from J, the gap between germline ends came to 7 bases. Germline lookup yields CDR1 LGHDT and CDR2 YNNKEL (reference sequence). This CDR3 is 15 amino acids long. For the CDR3, the DNA is TGTGCCAGCAGCCAAGGTCCAGTTAGCAATCAGCCCCAGCATTTT. Translating it yields CASSQGPVSNQPQHF.

CDR3 nucleotides: TGCGCCAGCAGCCAAAATAAGCGTCGCCTTGACAATGAGCAGTTCTTC. Translation gives CASSQNKRRLDNEQFF. The rearrangement links TRBV4-3 to TRBJ2-1; D is unclear. CDR3 length: 16 amino acids. The V gene lost 2 bases and the J gene lost 5 bases, with 16 bases spanning the gap. From germline, CDR1 is LGHNA and CDR2 YSLEER.

This chain's CDR3 is CASSWTSANNEQFF. The CDR3 nucleotides are TGTGCCAGTAGCTGGACTAGCGCCAACAATGAGCAGTTCTTC. This chain uses TRBV19 with TRBJ2-1; 9 nucleotides line up with TRBD2. With 6 bases clipped from V and 5 bases from J, the junction kept 5 bases outside the gene matches. The CDR3 is made up of 14 amino acids. The germline gives CDR1 LNHDA, CDR2 SQIVND (reference sequence).

V is TRBV29-1 and J is TRBJ2-3, with 7 positions matching TRBD1. There are 12 residues in the CDR3. Germline CDR1 SQVTM, CDR2 ANQGSEA. The junction had 7 bases not matched to a gene; V was cut back by 6 bases and J by 7 bases. DNA of the CDR3: TGCAGCGTAGCGACAGGGTCAAATACGCAGTATTTT. This gives the protein CSVATGSNTQYF.

The V and J genes are TRBV12-3 or TRBV12-4 and TRBJ1-2; no clear D. V was trimmed by 6 bases and J by 3 bases, leaving 14 bases between them. This CDR3 has 14 residues. CDR3 residues: CASSPWANDYGYTF. The CDR3 region has the DNA TGTGCCAGCAGCCCGTGGGCGAACGACTATGGCTACACCTTC.

The gene calls are TRBV6-4 and TRBJ1-5, with D possibly being TRBD1 (5 bases). Germline CDR1 reads MRHNA; CDR2 reads SNTAGT. The CDR3 spans 13 residues. Trimming stripped 6 bases from V and 7 bases from J, with 13 bases between. CDR3 in amino acids: CASSQGEGQPQHF. CDR3 coding DNA: TGTGCCAGCAGCCAGGGAGAGGGCCAGCCCCAGCATTTT.

The chain is built from TRBV14 and TRBJ1-1; possibly TRBD1 for D (5 bases). Trimming pared 0 bases from V and 7 bases from J, leaving 9 bases between. This CDR3 is built from 13 residues. The V gene's germline CDR1 is SGHDN and CDR2 FVKESK. The CDR3 loop reads CASSQDRGSEAFF. The DNA for the CDR3 is TGTGCCAGCAGCCAAGATAGGGGCAGTGAAGCTTTCTTT.

The CDR3 nucleotides are TGTGCCACCAGTGATACTCGGACTGATGGCTACACCTTC. Residues: CATSDTRTDGYTF. The J gene is TRBJ1-2, the V gene TRBV24-1; D not resolved. The CDR3 runs 13 residues. Germline values: CDR1 KGHDR, CDR2 SFDVKD. Trimming took off 3 bases at V and 6 bases at J, with 10 bases between the two ends.

The chain couples TRBV6-5 to TRBJ2-7; 7 positions match TRBD1. The J segment lost 3 bases and the V segment lost 6 bases, leaving 8 bases of the junction unmatched. Germline-derived CDR1 and CDR2 are MNHEY and SVGAGI. The CDR3 runs 14 residues. CDR3 sequence: CASRKTGVGYEQYF. CDR3 in DNA: TGTGCCAGCAGGAAAACAGGGGTAGGCTACGAGCAGTACTTC.